This TCR beta chain was identified in a study of T cells in Graves' hyperthyroidism and ophthalmopathy. This clonotype was recorded many times. The source material, RNA transcripts, was used to amplify TCR beta CDR3 regions. The TCR CDR3 was amplified in a first-round RT-PCR using the HTBI primer set. TCRdb passed the multiplex PCR reads through MiXCR, listing each CDR3 protein once. The sample records roughly 380,000 distinct CDR3 sequences, roughly 14% being singletons. Germline V gene data show CDR1 as SGHRS and CDR2 as YFSETQ. This CDR3 has 14 amino acids. The junction had 4 bases not matched to a gene; V was cut back by 4 bases and J by 1 base. The study collected blood at first hyperthyroidism diagnosis, before any ophthalmopathy symptoms arose.

This TCR was recovered from a man aged 25 to 45 with Graves' hyperthyroidism that later progressed to Graves' ophthalmopathy. Specimen: blood. The V gene is TRBV5-1, the J gene TRBJ1-1, with TRBD1 identical over 7 bases. The CDR3 nucleotides are TGCGCCAGCAGCACTGGACAGGAGAACACTGAAGCTTTCTTT. This translates into CASSTGQENTEAFF.